A selection of T cell receptor beta chains follows, all from one sample in a study of blood T cell repertoires in COVID-19. Clones were sequenced by immunoSEQ multiplex PCR, and TCRdb holds only the in-frame ones, with some missing. Counted here are over 60,000 clones, roughly 88% occurring once; the ten biggest clones make up roughly 3%. Sequencing was performed on peripheral blood. All receptors come from a man between 65 and 80 years old with active or convalescent COVID-19. CDR3s include the opening cysteine and the closing phenylalanine or tryptophan. The order of the fields is J gene, D gene, clone size, V gene, CDR3 length, CDR3 protein, CDR3 DNA. The D gene is left open where the match is weak. The listing skips clone size in some rows; elsewhere it reads once, few, many or a size class.

j_call: TRBJ2-3
d_call: TRBD2
clone_size: few
v_call: TRBV5-4
cdr3_length: 17
cdr3_aa: CASSLDGTSGSPRGQYF
cdr3_nt: TGTGCCAGCAGTTTAGATGGGACTAGCGGGAGTCCTAGAGGGCAGTATTTT

j_call: TRBJ1-1
d_call: NA
clone_size: once
v_call: TRBV9
cdr3_length: 14
cdr3_aa: CASSVGPEDTEAFF
cdr3_nt: TGTGCCAGCAGCGTAGGGCCGGAGGACACTGAAGCTTTCTTT

j_call: TRBJ2-5
d_call: TRBD1
clone_size: NA
v_call: TRBV11-2
cdr3_length: 13
cdr3_aa: CASSPPGGETQYF
cdr3_nt: TGTGCCAGCAGCCCCCCAGGGGGAGAGACCCAGTACTTC

j_call: TRBJ1-2
d_call: NA
clone_size: NA
v_call: TRBV5-6
cdr3_length: 14
cdr3_aa: CASSLALPGSGYTF
cdr3_nt: TGTGCCAGCAGCTTGGCCCTCCCGGGGAGTGGCTACACCTTC

j_call: TRBJ1-5
d_call: TRBD1
clone_size: NA
v_call: TRBV7-2
cdr3_length: 16
cdr3_aa: CASSLTRDRGLQPQHF
cdr3_nt: TGTGCCAGCAGCTTAACTCGGGACAGGGGGCTTCAGCCCCAGCATTTT

j_call: TRBJ2-7
d_call: NA
clone_size: NA
v_call: TRBV6-2/TRBV6-3
cdr3_length: 15
cdr3_aa: CASSSPGRGPYEQYF
cdr3_nt: TGTGCCAGCAGTTCCCCCGGCAGGGGTCCCTACGAGCAGTACTTC

j_call: TRBJ2-7
d_call: TRBD2
clone_size: NA
v_call: TRBV7-2
cdr3_length: 13
cdr3_aa: CASSSPGLNEQYF
cdr3_nt: TGTGCCAGCAGCTCCCCGGGACTAAACGAGCAGTACTTC

j_call: TRBJ2-7
d_call: TRBD2
clone_size: NA
v_call: TRBV29-1
cdr3_length: 13
cdr3_aa: CSVGQSGGGEQYF
cdr3_nt: TGCAGCGTTGGACAGTCCGGGGGGGGCGAGCAGTACTTC

j_call: TRBJ1-2
d_call: NA
clone_size: NA
v_call: TRBV10-3
cdr3_length: 14
cdr3_aa: CASHKEGRSRSYTF
cdr3_nt: TGTGCTTCTCACAAGGAGGGGAGGAGTCGAAGCTACACCTTC

j_call: TRBJ2-5
d_call: NA
clone_size: once
v_call: TRBV19
cdr3_length: 15
cdr3_aa: CASSIGRGVQETQYF
cdr3_nt: TGTGCCAGTAGTATTGGCAGGGGAGTACAAGAGACCCAGTACTTC

j_call: TRBJ1-2
d_call: TRBD1
clone_size: NA
v_call: TRBV11-2
cdr3_length: 15
cdr3_aa: CASSSLRGRNYGYTF
cdr3_nt: TGTGCCAGCAGCAGCCTCAGGGGGCGCAACTATGGCTACACCTTC

j_call: TRBJ2-2
d_call: NA
clone_size: once
v_call: TRBV5-1
cdr3_length: 13
cdr3_aa: CASRTESTGELFF
cdr3_nt: TGCGCCAGCCGCACGGAGTCAACCGGGGAGCTGTTTTTT

j_call: TRBJ1-2
d_call: TRBD1
clone_size: NA
v_call: TRBV18
cdr3_length: 13
cdr3_aa: CASSPWRGRGYTF
cdr3_nt: TGTGCCAGCTCACCATGGAGGGGGCGAGGCTACACCTTC

j_call: TRBJ1-2
d_call: NA
clone_size: NA
v_call: TRBV7-9
cdr3_length: 13
cdr3_aa: CASSLDTEYGYTF
cdr3_nt: TGTGCCAGCAGCTTAGACACGGAGTATGGCTACACCTTC

j_call: TRBJ2-7
d_call: NA
clone_size: NA
v_call: TRBV5-1
cdr3_length: 15
cdr3_aa: CASSLDRLRPYEQYF
cdr3_nt: TGCGCCAGCAGCTTGGACAGGCTACGGCCCTACGAGCAGTACTTC

j_call: TRBJ2-3
d_call: TRBD2
clone_size: NA
v_call: TRBV11-2
cdr3_length: 17
cdr3_aa: CASSLDPGGGALDTQYF
cdr3_nt: TGTGCCAGCAGCTTAGATCCTGGCGGGGGGGCCTTAGATACGCAGTATTTT

j_call: TRBJ1-2
d_call: TRBD1
clone_size: NA
v_call: TRBV27
cdr3_length: 14
cdr3_aa: CASRGGTVNYGYTF
cdr3_nt: TGTGCCAGCAGAGGCGGGACAGTTAACTATGGCTACACCTTC

j_call: TRBJ2-4
d_call: TRBD1
clone_size: NA
v_call: TRBV5-3
cdr3_length: 20
cdr3_aa: CARSPPTGGIRSWAKNIQYF
cdr3_nt: TGTGCCAGAAGTCCGCCGACAGGGGGCATTAGGTCTTGGGCCAAAAACATTCAGTACTTC

j_call: TRBJ1-2
d_call: TRBD1
clone_size: once
v_call: TRBV4-1
cdr3_length: 14
cdr3_aa: CASSHADRGYGYTF
cdr3_nt: TGCGCCAGCAGCCATGCAGACAGGGGTTATGGCTACACCTTC

j_call: TRBJ1-5
d_call: NA
clone_size: once
v_call: TRBV7-2
cdr3_length: 14
cdr3_aa: CASSLGGRGQPQHF
cdr3_nt: TGTGCCAGCAGCTTAGGGGGGCGAGGGCAGCCCCAGCATTTT

j_call: TRBJ1-4
d_call: NA
clone_size: NA
v_call: TRBV6-5
cdr3_length: 12
cdr3_aa: CASSPENEKLFF
cdr3_nt: TGTGCCAGCTCGCCAGAAAATGAAAAACTGTTTTTT